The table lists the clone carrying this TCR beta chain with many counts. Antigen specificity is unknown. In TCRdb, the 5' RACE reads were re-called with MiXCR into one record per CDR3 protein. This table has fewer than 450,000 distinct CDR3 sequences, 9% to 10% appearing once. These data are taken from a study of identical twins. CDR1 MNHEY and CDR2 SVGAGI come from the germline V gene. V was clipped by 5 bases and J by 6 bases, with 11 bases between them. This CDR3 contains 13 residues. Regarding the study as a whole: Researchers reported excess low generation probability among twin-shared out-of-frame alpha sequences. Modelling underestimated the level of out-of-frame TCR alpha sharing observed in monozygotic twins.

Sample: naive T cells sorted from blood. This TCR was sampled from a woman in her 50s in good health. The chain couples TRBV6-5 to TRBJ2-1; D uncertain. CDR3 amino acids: CASSSLTGNEQFF. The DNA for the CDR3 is TGTGCCAGCAGTAGTCTGACCGGCAATGAGCAGTTCTTC.